These 24 T cell receptor beta chains were sequenced from one sample in a study of identical twins. TCRdb independently ran MiXCR on the 5' RACE reads; one entry per CDR3 protein. The repertoire holds some 1,700,000 distinct CDR3 sequences, with under 35% as singletons. Material: cord blood. The receptors were gathered from a newborn girl in good health.

This rearrangement joins TRBV6-5 to TRBJ2-7; 7 nucleotides agree with TRBD2. Germline V lookup: CDR1 MNHEY, CDR2 SVGAGI. The J segment lost 1 base and the V segment lost 6 bases, leaving 6 bases of the junction unmatched. This CDR3 has 14 residues. The CDR3 region has the DNA TGTGCCAGCAGGAGAGCGGGACTATCCTACGAGCAGTACTTC. It specifies CASRRAGLSYEQYF.

This clonotype was seen a handful of times. This chain joins TRBV9 and TRBJ2-2, with TRBD2 as a possible D gene (6 bases). Germline V gene sequence: CDR1 SGDLS, CDR2 YYNGEE. This CDR3 is built from 16 residues. The V and J ends lost 1 base and 2 bases respectively, with 12 bases between them. This CDR3 is CASSVLGTSNTGELFF. DNA of the CDR3: TGTGCCAGCAGCGTACTGGGTACTAGCAACACCGGGGAGCTGTTTTTT.

This clonotype was counted between two and nine times. This sequence joins TRBV7-9 and TRBJ1-2; TRBD1 might be the D (5 bases). Germline V lookup: CDR1 SEHNR, CDR2 FQNEAQ (reference sequence). V lost 7 bases and J lost 4, with 19 bases in between. The CDR3 extends over 15 amino acids. The CDR3 loop is CASTPGLLKGYGYTF. DNA for the CDR3: TGTGCCAGCACCCCGGGACTCTTGAAGGGCTATGGCTACACCTTC.

The chain employs TRBV11-2 and TRBJ2-1, with D hard to call. The J call is uncertain, as TRBJ2-7 better fits the DNA end. Germline loops: CDR1 SGHAT, CDR2 FQNNGV. This CDR3 spans 14 amino acids. The CDR3, as DNA: TGTGCCAGCAGCCCCCAACTGGCTTCCAATGAGCAGTACTTC. Amino acids: CASSPQLASNEQYF.

This chain links TRBV24-1 with TRBJ1-5, with D possibly matching TRBD1 (5 bases). The germline V and J ends were trimmed by 4 bases and 8 bases, with 14 bases remaining between them. CDR1 and CDR2 (germline): KGHDR, SFDVKD. CDR3 length: 14 residues. Here the CDR3 DNA reads TGTGCCACCAGTGAAGGGACTGCTTGGGAGCCCCAGCATTTT. Translated, it gives CATSEGTAWEPQHF.

Written as DNA, the CDR3 is TGTGCCAGCAGTTCTAGCGGGCTTCAAGAGACCCAGTACTTC. This sequence encodes CASSSSGLQETQYF. V and J are TRBV6-5 and TRBJ2-5; 8 nucleotides match TRBD2. The V gene end was trimmed by 4 bases and the J gene end by 2 bases; junction bases not matched to a gene: 3. This CDR3 is built from 14 residues. Germline V gene data show CDR1 as MNHEY and CDR2 as SVGAGI.

The V call is TRBV20-1, the J call TRBJ1-4, with 7 bases aligning to TRBD1. Looked up from germline, CDR1 is DFQATT and CDR2 is SNEGSKA (reference sequence). J was trimmed by 2 bases and V by 1 base; bases with no gene match: 1. The CDR3 has 14 amino acids. CDR3 amino acids: CSARGQGTNEKLFF. In DNA, the CDR3 is TGCAGTGCTAGAGGACAGGGCACTAATGAAAAACTGTTTTTT.

The rearrangement joins TRBV7-2 to TRBJ2-5; 12 bases map to TRBD2. This CDR3 has 16 residues. CDR1 is SGHTA, CDR2 FQGNSA, per germline. V gave up 4 bases and J gave up 1 base; unmatched junction bases: 4. The CDR3 nucleotides read TGTGCCAGCAGCTACAGACTAGCGGGGGTCCAAGAGACCCAGTACTTC. The encoded protein is CASSYRLAGVQETQYF.

To note about this clonotype: This sequence may be a read error, since a much larger clone differs from it by one base. The V and J genes are TRBV24-1 and TRBJ2-7; 7 bases match TRBD1. CDR1 KGHDR and CDR2 SFDVKD come from the germline V gene. V was clipped by 2 bases and J by 7 bases; unmatched bases: 4. This CDR3 comprises 13 residues. In DNA, the CDR3 is TGTGCCACCAGTGATTCGGACAGGTCTGAGCAGTACTTC. It specifies CATSDSDRSEQYF.

This clonotype has only a few counts. The chain couples TRBV5-6 to TRBJ2-4, with D maybe TRBD1 (6 bases). CDR1 and CDR2 (germline): SGHDT, YYEEEE. V gave up 1 base and J gave up 7 bases, with 12 bases separating them. The CDR3 is made up of 14 amino acids. The CDR3 sequence is CASSLWGRKNIQYF. The CDR3 region has the DNA TGTGCCAGCAGCTTGTGGGGGCGCAAGAACATTCAGTACTTC.

This chain uses TRBV28 with TRBJ2-7, with 7 bases that match TRBD1. Germline CDR1 is MDHEN and CDR2 is SYDVKM. Germline trimming cut 4 bases from V and 1 base from J; bases unmatched to any gene: 13. CDR3 length: 17 amino acids. The CDR3 loop reads CASSSPRNRGASYEQYF. CDR3 in DNA: TGTGCCAGCAGTTCACCCCGTAACAGGGGAGCGTCCTACGAGCAGTACTTC.

The table lists this clonotype with a few counts. The V and J genes are TRBV3-1 and TRBJ2-5; D call uncertain. V lost 0 bases, J lost 2 bases, and 10 bases lay in between. CDR1 and CDR2 (germline): LGHDT, YNNKEL (reference sequence). The CDR3 sequence is 15 residues long. This CDR3 is CASSQDVRVQETQYF. CDR3 sequence (DNA): TGTGCCAGCAGCCAAGATGTCCGGGTTCAAGAGACCCAGTACTTC.

This clonotype has just one count. The V gene is TRBV9, the J gene TRBJ2-2; D gene ambiguous. The V gene lost 0 bases and the J gene lost 1 base, with 10 bases spanning the gap. Per the germline V gene, CDR1 is SGDLS and CDR2 is YYNGEE. The CDR3 runs to 16 residues. DNA of the CDR3: TGTGCCAGCAGCGTAGGGGTAGGGAAGAACACCGGGGAGCTGTTTTTT. Translation: CASSVGVGKNTGELFF.

The J gene is TRBJ1-5, the V gene TRBV6-1; no firm D call. CDR3 size: 13 residues. V gave up 0 bases and J gave up 6 bases, with 6 bases separating them. Per germline, CDR1 MNHNS and CDR2 SASEGT. The CDR3 DNA follows: TGTGCCAGCAGTGAAGCCATAGGTCAGCCCCAGCATTTT. Its protein product is CASSEAIGQPQHF.

The gene calls are TRBV20-1 and TRBJ1-2; D possibly corresponds to TRBD1 (6 bases). The V end was cut by 0 bases, the J end by 3 bases, with 11 bases between. The CDR3 totals 14 residues. Germline V lookup: CDR1 DFQATT, CDR2 SNEGSKA (reference sequence). The CDR3 sequence: CSARDGGVYYGYTF. CDR3 bases: TGCAGTGCTAGAGACGGGGGCGTATACTATGGCTACACCTTC.

The rearrangement links TRBV9 to TRBJ2-3; the match to TRBD2 covers 7 bases. Losses at the gene ends were 2 bases for V and 2 bases for J; bases not matched to a gene: 11. The germline V gene has CDR1 SGDLS and CDR2 YYNGEE. CDR3 length equals 17 residues. The CDR3 DNA reads TGTGCCAGCAGCGTTCTTGTCCAGCGGGACCTCACAGATACGCAGTATTTT. Protein: CASSVLVQRDLTDTQYF.

This clonotype was recorded at least ten times. The chain uses TRBV28 and TRBJ2-1; 8 nucleotides agree with TRBD2. The CDR3 length is 14 residues. The junction had 8 bases not matched to a gene; V was cut back by 9 bases and J by 4 bases. Germline CDR1 reads MDHEN; CDR2 reads SYDVKM. CDR3 in DNA: TGTGCCAGTCACCCGGGACTAGGTTACAATGAGCAGTTCTTC. Its translation: CASHPGLGYNEQFF.

The V gene is TRBV15, the J gene TRBJ2-1; TRBD2 agrees at 13 bases. The CDR3 length is 16 residues. The V segment lost 6 bases and the J segment 4 bases; nucleotides outside the gene matches: 6. The V gene's germline CDR1 is LNHNV and CDR2 YYDKDF (reference sequence). For the CDR3, the DNA is TGTGCCACCAGAGTTGGACTAGCGGGAGTTTACAATGAGCAGTTCTTC. This codes for CATRVGLAGVYNEQFF.

The chain couples TRBV3-1 to TRBJ2-7; D uncertain. Trimming took off 4 bases at V and 1 base at J, with 14 bases between the two ends. The germline V gene encodes CDR1 LGHDT and CDR2 YNNKEL (reference sequence). CDR3 size: 15 residues. For the CDR3, the DNA is TGTGCCAGCAGCCTTCGGGTGATCTCTTCCTACGAGCAGTACTTC. Translated: CASSLRVISSYEQYF.

The chain has TRBV29-1 and TRBJ1-1; the match to TRBD1 covers 7 bases. With V trimmed by 3 bases and J by 4 bases, 8 bases remained unmatched. The CDR3 covers 14 residues. Germline CDR1 is SQVTM and CDR2 is ANQGSEA. CDR3 in amino acids: CSVDIGGVGTEAFF. The CDR3 DNA reads TGCAGCGTTGACATAGGGGGCGTAGGCACTGAAGCTTTCTTT.

The chain joins TRBV28 to TRBJ2-4; D is perhaps TRBD1 or TRBD2 (6 bases each). The better agreement between TRBJ2-7 and the DNA end casts doubt on the J call. This CDR3 spans 13 amino acids. CDR1 and CDR2 from the germline V gene are MDHEN and SYDVKM. The CDR3 region is CASSSYRGDEQYF. CDR3 bases: TGTGCCAGCAGTTCTTATAGGGGGGACGAGCAGTACTTC.

The genes are TRBV6-1 and TRBJ1-2, with no clear D. This CDR3 has 14 amino acids. Germline V lookup: CDR1 MNHNS, CDR2 SASEGT. The V end lost 8 bases, the J end lost 6 bases, and 19 bases lay between the germline ends. The CDR3 here is CASSRTRSVDGYTF. CDR3 DNA sequence: TGTGCCAGCTCCCGGACTAGGTCTGTGGATGGCTACACCTTC.

The chain is built from TRBV20-1 and TRBJ2-1; D unresolved. This CDR3 contains 10 residues. Trimming took 6 bases from V and 10 from J, leaving 10 bases between them. Germline V gives CDR1 DFQATT, CDR2 SNEGSKA (reference sequence). Here the CDR3 DNA reads TGCAGTGCCGTTAGTCGGGAGCAGTTCTTC. Its protein is CSAVSREQFF.

In regard to this clonotype: A junction boundary mismatches the germline segment, possibly from a read error. The chain uses TRBV20-1 and TRBJ1-1; D is uncertain. Germline CDR1 reads DFQATT; CDR2 reads SNEGSKA (reference sequence). The CDR3 contains 16 residues. The CDR3 DNA is TGCAGTGCTGGAGATCCCCAGACTCCCATGAACACTGAAGCTTTCTTT. This gives the protein CSAGDPQTPMNTEAFF.